Listed below are T cell receptor beta chains from one sample, sequenced in a study of control samples from healthy donors and cancer patients. The repertoire was sequenced with immunoSEQ multiplex PCR; TCRdb's copy has only in-frame clones and lacks some. The repertoire holds 100,000 to 150,000 clones, with 87% as singletons. The sample consisted of blood. Receptors originate from a man between 18 and 29 years old in good health. The CDR3 runs from the conserved cysteine through the conserved F or W. The D gene is left open where the match is weak. Size values are once, few and many counts, or a class for expanded clones, and some rows have none.

>12|TRBJ1-6|NA|TRBV15|NA
CATSRVGSPLHF
TGTGCCACCAGCAGAGTGGGTTCACCCCTCCACTTT
>16|TRBJ2-3|NA|TRBV7-2|NA
CASSSKREARTDTQYF
TGTGCCAGCAGCTCCAAGAGAGAAGCGCGCACAGATACGCAGTATTTT
>17|TRBJ2-5|NA|TRBV24-1|TRBD1
CATSGPAVRTGTETQYF
TGTGCCACCAGTGGCCCAGCCGTTCGGACAGGGACCGAGACCCAGTACTTC
>17|TRBJ1-5|NA|TRBV3-1/TRBV3-2|NA
CASSQAGPAWGNQPQHF
TGTGCCAGCAGCCAAGCGGGGCCAGCCTGGGGGAATCAGCCCCAGCATTTT
>14|TRBJ2-3|few|TRBV7-6|NA
CASSSDPTAYTQYF
TGTGCCAGCAGCTCAGACCCTACGGCCTACACGCAGTATTTT
>13|TRBJ1-1|NA|TRBV28|NA
CASSLSEALRAFF
TGTGCCAGCAGTTTGTCAGAAGCACTGAGGGCTTTCTTT
>15|TRBJ2-7|NA|TRBV28|TRBD1
CASSSYRDRVYEQYF
TGTGCCAGCAGTTCCTACCGGGACAGGGTCTACGAGCAGTACTTC
>14|TRBJ2-5|NA|TRBV6-5|TRBD1
CASSLSGGRETQYF
TGTGCCAGCAGTCTCTCAGGGGGCCGGGAGACCCAGTACTTC
>15|TRBJ1-6|NA|TRBV9|NA
CASSAPGTANSPLHF
TGTGCCAGCAGCGCGCCCGGGACGGCAAATTCACCCCTCCACTTT
>13|TRBJ1-2|NA|TRBV11-2|NA
CASSLESGGGYTF
TGTGCCAGCAGCTTAGAATCAGGCGGTGGCTACACCTTC
>14|TRBJ1-2|few|TRBV5-4|NA
CASSSPSAYYGYTF
TGTGCCAGCAGCTCCCCGTCGGCCTACTATGGCTACACCTTC
>14|TRBJ1-1|NA|TRBV30|TRBD1
CAWSLGGAGTEAFF
TGTGCCTGGAGCCTAGGGGGCGCGGGCACTGAAGCTTTCTTT
>13|TRBJ2-7|few|TRBV10-1|NA
CASSDYEKDEQYF
TGCGCCAGCAGTGATTACGAGAAAGACGAGCAGTACTTC
>15|TRBJ1-3|once|TRBV6-5|NA
CASHRGQSSGNTIYF
TGTGCCAGCCATCGGGGTCAGAGCTCTGGAAACACCATATATTTT
>14|TRBJ2-3|NA|TRBV27|NA
CASSLRGRTDTQYF
TGTGCCAGCAGTTTAAGGGGCAGAACAGATACGCAGTATTTT
>17|TRBJ1-4|NA|TRBV27|NA
CASSHSPSGSTNEKLFF
TGTGCCAGCAGCCACTCCCCAAGTGGCAGCACTAATGAAAAACTGTTTTTT
>15|TRBJ2-2|NA|TRBV10-3|NA
CAISETGAGTGELFF
TGTGCCATCAGTGAGACGGGGGCAGGGACCGGGGAGCTGTTTTTT
>15|TRBJ1-5|NA|TRBV28|NA
CASSAGTPNGQPQHF
TGTGCCAGCAGTGCCGGGACTCCAAATGGGCAGCCCCAGCATTTT
>16|TRBJ2-1|NA|TRBV4-1|TRBD2
CASSHDLAGGYNEQFF
TGCGCCAGCAGCCACGATCTGGCGGGAGGGTACAATGAGCAGTTCTTC
>13|TRBJ1-1|NA|TRBV6-5|NA
CASSGSGWTEAFF
TGTGCCAGCAGCGGTTCGGGTTGGACTGAAGCTTTCTTT
>13|TRBJ2-5|NA|TRBV12-3/TRBV12-4|NA
CASSLGAQETQYF
TGTGCCAGCAGTTTAGGGGCCCAAGAGACCCAGTACTTC
>14|TRBJ1-2|NA|TRBV29-1|NA
CSVVGQQAFYGYTF
TGCAGCGTTGTCGGGCAGCAAGCTTTCTATGGCTACACCTTC
>15|TRBJ1-1|NA|TRBV7-3|NA
CASSLLGGMSTEAFF
TGTGCCAGCAGCTTATTAGGAGGGATGAGCACTGAAGCTTTCTTT